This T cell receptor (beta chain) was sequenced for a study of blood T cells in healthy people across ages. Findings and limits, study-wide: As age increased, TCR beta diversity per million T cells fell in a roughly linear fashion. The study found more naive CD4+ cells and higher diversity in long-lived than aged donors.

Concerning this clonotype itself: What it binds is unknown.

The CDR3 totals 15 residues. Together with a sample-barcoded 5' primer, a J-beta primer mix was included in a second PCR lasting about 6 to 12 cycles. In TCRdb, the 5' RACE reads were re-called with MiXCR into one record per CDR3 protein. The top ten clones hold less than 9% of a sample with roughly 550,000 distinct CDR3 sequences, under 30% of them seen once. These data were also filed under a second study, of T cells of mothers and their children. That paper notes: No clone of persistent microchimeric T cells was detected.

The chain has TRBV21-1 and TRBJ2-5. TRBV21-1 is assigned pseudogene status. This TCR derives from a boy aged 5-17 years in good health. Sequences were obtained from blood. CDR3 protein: CASSKEAAAQETQYF. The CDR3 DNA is TGTGCCAGCAGCAAAGAGGCTGCGGCCCAAGAGACCCAGTACTTC.